Below are 17 T cell receptor beta chains sequenced from a single sample in a study of CD8+CD57+ T cells in acquired aplastic anemia. All patients picked for sequencing had shown, by flow cytometry, an expansion of CD8+CD57+ cells. The template for TCR beta VDJ and CDR3 sequence profiling was genomic DNA. MiXCR was run by TCRdb on the reads, yielding one entry per CDR3 protein. The data contain under 200,000 distinct CDR3 sequences, more than 45% of them seen just once; the ten biggest clones take up 3.2%. The sequencing sample was made of sorted CD4+, CD8+, or CD8+CD57+ T cells (not recorded which) from PBMCs. These receptors were taken from a human donor with aplastic anemia.

This chain connects TRBV7-2 to TRBJ2-3; D might be TRBD1 or TRBD2, each matching 5 bases. The CDR3 loop spans 12 amino acids. Germline assignment: CDR1 SGHTA and CDR2 FQGNSA. V dropped 5 bases and J dropped 8 bases, with 11 bases sitting between them. The CDR3 sequence is CASSEPGLTQYF. CDR3 in DNA: TGTGCCAGCAGCGAACCGGGGCTTACGCAGTATTTT.

The CDR3 here is CATSDQAGQGPDTEAFF. As DNA, the CDR3 is TGTGCCACCAGTGATCAAGCCGGGCAGGGGCCGGACACTGAAGCTTTCTTT. The chain links TRBV24-1 to TRBJ1-1; D may be TRBD1 (6 bases). CDR3 length: 17 amino acids. From germline, CDR1 is KGHDR and CDR2 SFDVKD. With 3 bases removed from V and 3 bases from J, the gap between germline ends came to 19 bases.

Of note for this clonotype: Sequence at one end of the junction differs from germline and may be a read error. This rearrangement joins TRBV4-2 to TRBJ2-1; either TRBD1 or TRBD2 may supply D (6 bases each). Germline assignment: CDR1 LGHNA and CDR2 YNFKEQ. The CDR3 loop spans 16 amino acids. The CDR3 DNA is TGTGCCAGCACAACGAGGGGGGCTGACTCCTACAACGAGCAGTTCTTC. Translated: CASTTRGADSYNEQFF.

Note on this clonotype: A much larger clone sits a single nucleotide away, making a read error possible. The CDR3 ends on some other residue instead of the conserved phenylalanine or tryptophan, so this is likely a read error. The chain joins TRBV5-6 to TRBJ2-3; 7 bases are shared with TRBD2. With V trimmed by 4 bases and J by 6 bases, 11 bases remained unmatched. The CDR3 spans 15 residues. Germline V gives CDR1 SGHDT, CDR2 YYEEEE. The CDR3 region is CASSNRLGAGDTQYS. Written as DNA, the CDR3 is TGTGCCAGCAGCAACCGGTTGGGAGCGGGGGATACGCAGTATTCT.

The chain combines TRBV2 with TRBJ1-1; D not resolved. The CDR3 contains 13 residues. Germline loops: CDR1 SNHLY, CDR2 FYNNEI. Trimming stripped 8 bases from V and 0 bases from J, with 10 bases between. The CDR3 DNA sequence: TGTGCCAGCGGCGGTTTCATGAACACTGAAGCTTTCTTT. This encodes CASGGFMNTEAFF. Complete variable domain (other parts from reference TRBV2 and TRBJ1-1): EPEVTQTPSHQVTQMGQEVILRCVPISNHLYFYWYRQILGQKVEFLVSFYNNEISEKSEIFDDQFSVERPDGSNFTLKIRSTKLEDSAMYFCASGGFMNTEAFFGQGTRLTVV.

In this sample, this clonotype turned up many times. The chain combines TRBV25-1 with TRBJ2-3; D is ambiguous. The CDR3 length is 14 residues. V was trimmed by 0 bases and J by 8 bases, leaving 12 bases between them. Germline CDR1 and CDR2: MGHDK and SYGVNS. The CDR3 sequence is CASSEYRGYSTQYF. Here the CDR3 DNA reads TGTGCCAGCAGTGAATATCGTGGTTATTCTACGCAGTATTTT.

Turning to this clonotype: At one end, the junction sequence differs from germline, possibly due to a read error. This chain connects TRBV7-9 to TRBJ1-5, with D maybe TRBD1 (5 bases). The V gene's germline CDR1 is SEHNR and CDR2 FQNEAQ (reference sequence). This CDR3 is 13 amino acids long. CDR3 amino acids: CASSWDGHQPQHF. The CDR3 coding sequence is TGTGCTAGCAGCTGGGACGGCCATCAGCCCCAGCATTTT.

With regard to this clonotype: A junction boundary mismatches the germline segment, possibly from a read error. The V and J genes are TRBV6-1 and TRBJ1-1; D gene uncertain. There are 14 residues in the CDR3. Germline CDR1 and CDR2: MNHNS and SASEGT. CDR3 in amino acids: CASSEDKGDTEAFF. The CDR3 DNA reads as TGTGCCAGCAGTGAAGACAAAGGCGACACTGAGGCTTTCTTT.

In this sample, this clonotype turned up a few times. V usage is TRBV7-8 and J usage is TRBJ1-1; D is undetermined. Per germline, CDR1 SGHVS and CDR2 FQNEAQ. The CDR3 consists of 12 residues. Trimming stripped 5 bases from V and 0 bases from J, with 4 bases between. The CDR3 region is CASSPLNTEAFF. Written as DNA, the CDR3 is TGTGCCAGCAGCCCACTGAACACTGAAGCTTTCTTT.

The chain employs TRBV10-3 and TRBJ1-2, with TRBD1 as a possible D gene (5 bases). Germline assignment: CDR1 ENHRY and CDR2 SYGVKD. Trimming shortened V by 3 bases and J by 3 bases, and 11 bases separated the two germline ends. There are 14 residues in the CDR3. The CDR3 region has the DNA TGTGCCATCAGTGAAAAGGGGTGGGACTATGGCTACACCTTC. Its protein is CAISEKGWDYGYTF.

This clonotype showed up just a few times. The V call is TRBV16, the J call TRBJ1-2, with 10 bases matching TRBD1. Germline loops: CDR1 KGHSY, CDR2 FQNENV. CDR3 length equals 14 residues. V shed 3 bases, J shed 6 bases, and the junction held 4 bases outside the gene matches. CDR3 nucleotides: TGTGCCAGCAGCCAGTCCGGGACAGGGGATGGCTACACCTTC. It is translated as CASSQSGTGDGYTF. Full variable domain (rest looked up from reference TRBV16 and TRBJ1-2): GEEVAQTPKHLVRGEGQKAKLYCAPIKGHSYVFWYQQVLKNEFKFLISFQNENVFDETGMPKERFSAKCLPNSPCSLEIQATKLEDSAVYFCASSQSGTGDGYTFGSGTRLTVV.

The chain uses TRBV2 and TRBJ2-1; possible D gene TRBD1, 6 bases. The V gene's germline CDR1 is SNHLY and CDR2 FYNNEI. The length of the CDR3 is 15 residues. V dropped 1 base and J dropped 8 bases, with 15 bases sitting between them. The chain's CDR3 is CASSEGGHGSYEQFF. CDR3 nucleotide sequence: TGTGCCAGCAGTGAAGGGGGACATGGGTCATATGAGCAGTTCTTC.

V is TRBV25-1 and J is TRBJ1-2, with 10 nucleotides matching TRBD1. J was trimmed by 8 bases and V by 5 bases; bases with no gene match: 8. The CDR3 totals 14 residues. Germline lookup yields CDR1 MGHDK and CDR2 SYGVNS. In DNA form, the CDR3 reads TGTGCCAGCAGTCCTAGACAGGGGGCGAGGGGCTACACCTTC. Translation gives CASSPRQGARGYTF.

The chain links TRBV7-2 to TRBJ2-3; 9 nucleotides agree with TRBD2. The CDR3 length is 15 residues. J lost 9 bases, V lost 3 bases, and 10 bases had no gene match. Germline assignment: CDR1 SGHTA and CDR2 FQGNSA. The CDR3, as DNA: TGTGCCAGCAGCTTGGCGCGGGGGGGCTGGGACACGCAGTATTTT. It is translated as CASSLARGGWDTQYF.

The rearrangement joins TRBV7-2 to TRBJ2-5; D may correspond to TRBD1 or TRBD2 (6 bases each). In germline, CDR1 is SGHTA, CDR2 FQGNSA. CDR3 length: 15 residues. Trimming stripped 3 bases from V and 0 bases from J, with 11 bases between. CDR3 DNA sequence: TGTGCCAGCAGCTTCGGGGGCCGTGACCAAGAGACCCAGTACTTC. Amino acid sequence: CASSFGGRDQETQYF.

Regarding this clonotype: It may be a read error: a sequence one base away is much more abundant. The chain joins TRBV5-1 to TRBJ2-7; no firm D call. CDR3 length: 14 amino acids. V was clipped by 3 bases and J by 2 bases, with 12 bases between them. The germline gives CDR1 SGHRS, CDR2 YFSETQ. For the CDR3, the DNA is TGCGCCAGCAGCTCCGGACGGAGTACCTACGAGCAGTACGTC. Translated, it gives CASSSGRSTYEQYV.

Concerning this clonotype itself: At one of its ends the junction is not consistent with the germline gene, which may arise from a read error. DNA of the CDR3: TGTGCCAGCAGACCCGGGACAAACACAGATACGCGGTATTTT. Its protein is CASRPGTNTDTRYF. The V call is TRBV6-1, the J call TRBJ2-3; a possible D gene is TRBD1 (6 bases). The CDR3 is made up of 14 amino acids. The germline V gene encodes CDR1 MNHNS and CDR2 SASEGT.